This is a list of T cell receptor beta chains from one sample in a study of OX40 agonist ivuxolimab in advanced cancers. Sequenced by immunoSEQ multiplex PCR; TCRdb stores in-frame clones only, minus some. The sample carries about 98,000 clones, 90% to 95% recorded once. This specimen consisted of CD4+ or CD8+ T cells sorted from blood, obtained in a trial of the OX40 agonist ivuxolimab. The receptors shown here come from an adult with an advanced solid tumor such as melanoma, head and neck, liver or kidney cancer. Each CDR3 is given without its conserved first and last residue.

j_gene: TRBJ1-2
v_gene: TRBV6-6
CDR3aa: ASSNSYGYT

j_gene: TRBJ2-2
v_gene: TRBV4-3
CDR3aa: ASSQDKESWNTGELF

j_gene: TRBJ1-1
v_gene: TRBV6-5
CDR3aa: ASSYGWARDTEAF

j_gene: TRBJ2-1
v_gene: TRBV23-1
CDR3aa: ASSQSKLAGGPVGYNEQF

j_gene: TRBJ2-3
v_gene: TRBV6-5
CDR3aa: ASSSLTTGSDTQY

j_gene: TRBJ2-1
v_gene: TRBV29-1
CDR3aa: SVSGTVNQF

j_gene: TRBJ2-3
v_gene: TRBV27
CDR3aa: ASSYRVRDGTDTQY

j_gene: TRBJ2-1
v_gene: TRBV5-4
CDR3aa: ASSQGRLVGNEQF

j_gene: TRBJ1-2
v_gene: TRBV7-9
CDR3aa: ASSLESGGSGYT

j_gene: TRBJ2-1
v_gene: TRBV6-5
CDR3aa: ASSLGSSYNEQF

j_gene: TRBJ1-1
v_gene: TRBV28
CDR3aa: ASKIRNTEAF

j_gene: TRBJ2-3
v_gene: TRBV4-2
CDR3aa: ASSQVVGGGATQY

j_gene: TRBJ1-3
v_gene: TRBV7-2
CDR3aa: ASSLGGTGGNTIY

j_gene: TRBJ1-2
v_gene: TRBV27
CDR3aa: ASSLVGAAPYGYT

j_gene: TRBJ2-1
v_gene: TRBV5-6
CDR3aa: ASSSFGREYYVEQF

j_gene: TRBJ1-2
v_gene: TRBV29-1
CDR3aa: SAEWLSAYT

j_gene: TRBJ1-3
v_gene: TRBV7-2
CDR3aa: ASSQGPSGNTIY

j_gene: TRBJ2-1
v_gene: TRBV7-2
CDR3aa: ASSPRSGGYNEQF

j_gene: TRBJ2-1
v_gene: TRBV18
CDR3aa: ASSPPDRISTNEQF

j_gene: TRBJ2-7
v_gene: TRBV20-1
CDR3aa: SARDRGEQY

j_gene: TRBJ1-5
v_gene: TRBV6-6
CDR3aa: ATGEVNQPQH

j_gene: TRBJ2-2
v_gene: TRBV7-2
CDR3aa: ASSLRRDYPGELF

j_gene: TRBJ1-2
v_gene: TRBV27
CDR3aa: ASKYMGNWANYGYT

j_gene: TRBJ2-2
v_gene: TRBV7-8
CDR3aa: ASSKRGKGTGELF

j_gene: TRBJ2-7
v_gene: TRBV28
CDR3aa: ASSSGTPPYEQY

j_gene: TRBJ2-5
v_gene: TRBV6-5
CDR3aa: ASSYGQTQY

j_gene: TRBJ1-2
v_gene: TRBV5-6
CDR3aa: ASSDQLRGSYGYT

j_gene: TRBJ1-6
v_gene: TRBV10-2
CDR3aa: ASRDRDSPLH

j_gene: TRBJ2-1
v_gene: TRBV7-2
CDR3aa: ASSLAGARSYNEQF

j_gene: TRBJ2-7
v_gene: TRBV7-8
CDR3aa: ASSLGGQNEQY

j_gene: TRBJ1-4
v_gene: TRBV4-3
CDR3aa: ASSQHYLGGEKLF

j_gene: TRBJ1-1
v_gene: TRBV28
CDR3aa: ASTIQGSNTEAF

j_gene: TRBJ2-3
v_gene: TRBV7-2
CDR3aa: ASSLLTGTDTQY